This T cell receptor beta chain appears in the sequencing data of a study of control samples from healthy donors and cancer patients. Trimming left V 7 bases short and J 4 bases short, with 11 bases between. The CDR3 consists of 13 residues. In germline, CDR1 is KGHDR, CDR2 SFDVKD. The data were produced by immunoSEQ multiplex PCR, yet TCRdb's version contains in-frame clones alone and is incomplete. The sample holds approximately 70,000 clones, around four fifths seen once. The TCR sequence derives from a man aged 50 to 59 in good health. The chain employs TRBV24-1 and TRBJ2-3, with D unresolved. Sequencing was carried out using blood. CDR3 bases: TGTGCCACCAGCGTTCCTAGTGCAGATACGCAGTATTTT. Encoded protein: CATSVPSADTQYF.